This T cell receptor (beta chain) was recovered during a study of CD8+CD57+ T cells in acquired aplastic anemia. Looking at the study overall: Sorted CD4+ plus CD8+ cells gave DNA averaging about 3.2 ug.

General study points: Comparison of patients with controls identified roughly 27 shared CD8+ CDR3 sequences.

The CDR3 sequence is 15 residues long. Deletions cut 3 bases from V and 1 base from J, with 10 bases between. Germline-derived CDR1 and CDR2 are SGHDT and YYEEEE. This clonotype was detected many times. What it binds is not known. Researchers used genomic DNA as the template to profile TCR beta VDJ and CDR3. TCRdb reprocessed the reads via MiXCR and lists one record per CDR3 protein. Of about 170,000 distinct CDR3 sequences in the sample, approximately 43% were seen once. Sequenced sample: sorted CD4+, CD8+, or CD8+CD57+ T cells (not recorded which) from PBMCs. The TCR sequence derives from a human donor in good health. The chain is built from TRBV5-6 and TRBJ2-2; possibly TRBD2 for D (5 bases). CDR3 sequence: CASSSDGKNTGELFF. The CDR3, as DNA: TGTGCCAGCAGCTCGGACGGGAAGAACACCGGGGAGCTGTTTTTT.